The 8 T cell receptor beta chains below all came from one sample that was sequenced in a study of T cell responses to AZD1222 COVID-19 vaccine. Profiling relied on immunoSEQ multiplex PCR, and the TCRdb table lists in-frame clones only, not all of them. The sample contains 90,000 to 120,000 clones, over 80% of which appear only once. The sample was peripheral blood, taken 28 days after the second AZD1222 dose. All receptors derive from an adult who received the AZD1222 COVID-19 vaccine.

The chain recombines TRBV5-1 with TRBJ2-5, with TRBD1 as a possible D gene (5 bases). V was pared by 0 bases and J by 2 bases, with 8 bases between. Germline V gene lookup returns CDR1 SGHRS and CDR2 YFSETQ. CDR3 length equals 14 residues. CDR3 sequence reads: CASSLADKQETQYF. In nucleotides, the CDR3 is TGCGCCAGCAGCTTGGCGGACAAACAAGAGACCCAGTACTTC.

The V and J genes are TRBV11-3 and TRBJ2-7, with D tentatively TRBD1 (5 bases). Germline loops: CDR1 SGHNT, CDR2 YENEEA. Trimming took off 2 bases at V and 4 bases at J, with 15 bases between the two ends. The CDR3 is made up of 15 amino acids. The CDR3 DNA reads TGTGCCAGCAGCTTACGCCCAGGGCGAGAATACGAGCAGTACTTC. The encoded protein is CASSLRPGREYEQYF.

This clone was observed a single time. This chain uses TRBV19 with TRBJ2-7; D is perhaps TRBD2 (6 bases). This CDR3 comprises 14 residues. The germline V gene has CDR1 LNHDA and CDR2 SQIVND (reference sequence). The germline V and J ends were trimmed by 5 bases and 3 bases, with 14 bases remaining between them. The CDR3 DNA is TGTGCCAGTAGTTCCGGAGGGAGCCTCTACGAGCAGTACTTC. It translates to CASSSGGSLYEQYF.

The CDR3 is CSGAREFGEQYF. CDR3 coding DNA: TGCAGCGGGGCGCGGGAGTTTGGCGAGCAGTACTTC. This chain links TRBV29-1 with TRBJ2-7; TRBD2 aligns across 7 bases. The length of the CDR3 is 12 residues. Germline V gives CDR1 SQVTM, CDR2 ANQGSEA. Unmatched junction bases numbered 9, after V lost 7 bases and J lost 6 bases.

The V and J genes are TRBV28 and TRBJ2-1, with 10 bases lining up with TRBD2. Trimming cost V 4 bases and J 1 base; bases outside gene matches: 19. The CDR3 contains 21 residues. CDR1 is MDHEN and CDR2 is SYDVKM in the germline V gene. CDR3 nucleotides: TGTGCCAGCAGTTCCCCTTGGACTAGCGGAGGGAATGACAGGTCCTACAATGAGCAGTTCTTC. Translation gives CASSSPWTSGGNDRSYNEQFF.

V and J are TRBV28 and TRBJ1-2; D gene ambiguous. From germline, CDR1 is MDHEN and CDR2 SYDVKM. CDR3 length equals 13 residues. Trimming stripped 5 bases from V and 5 bases from J, with 12 bases between. CDR3 in DNA: TGTGCCAGCAGTCCCCCCCAACGATATGGCTACACCTTC. Translation: CASSPPQRYGYTF.

The CDR3: CATTQGASPYEQYF. CDR3 bases: TGTGCCACCACTCAGGGCGCCAGCCCCTACGAGCAGTACTTC. V and J are TRBV24-1 and TRBJ2-7, with TRBD1 as a possible D gene (5 bases). The CDR3 has 14 amino acids. V was pared by 8 bases and J by 2 bases, with 15 bases between. Germline CDR1 and CDR2: KGHDR and SFDVKD.

The chain links TRBV21-1 to TRBJ2-7. TRBV21-1 counts as a pseudogene. The CDR3 runs 12 residues. The CDR3 bases are TGTGCCAGCAGTCGGATCTCCTACGAGCAGTACTTC. Encoded protein: CASSRISYEQYF.